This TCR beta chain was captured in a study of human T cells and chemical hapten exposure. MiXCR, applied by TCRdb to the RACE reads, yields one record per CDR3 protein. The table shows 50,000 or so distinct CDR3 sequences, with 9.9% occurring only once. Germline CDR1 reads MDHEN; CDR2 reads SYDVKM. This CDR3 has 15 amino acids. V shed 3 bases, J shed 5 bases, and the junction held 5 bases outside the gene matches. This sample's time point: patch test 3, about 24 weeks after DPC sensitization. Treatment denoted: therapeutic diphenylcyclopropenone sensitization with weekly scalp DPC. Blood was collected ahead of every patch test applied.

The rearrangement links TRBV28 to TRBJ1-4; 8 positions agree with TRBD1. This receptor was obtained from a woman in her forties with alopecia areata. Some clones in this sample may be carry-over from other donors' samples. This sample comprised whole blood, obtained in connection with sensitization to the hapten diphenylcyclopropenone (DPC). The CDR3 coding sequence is TGTGCCAGCAGTTTCCAGGGGGCTACAAATGAAAAACTGTTTTTT. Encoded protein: CASSFQGATNEKLFF.